This entry is about one TCR beta chain. Its antigen remains unidentified. These data originate in a study of a mutant IDH1 vaccine in newly diagnosed glioma. Study-level findings and limits: Overall, 80% to 95% of patients had vaccine-induced immune responses.

In germline, CDR1 is SNHLY, CDR2 FYNNEI. This CDR3 comprises 12 residues. The ends were cut back, 6 bases at V and 5 bases at J, with 10 bases in the middle. As to time point: baseline, week 1 (first vaccination visit). The treatment: pre-vaccination baseline after standard-of-care therapy. TCRdb's table, derived via immunoSEQ multiplex PCR, lists solely in-frame clones and lacks some. This table holds some 15,000 clones, 70% to 80% found once. The specimen was PBMCs, collected from a glioma patient treated with radiotherapy, temozolomide or both. The rearrangement uses TRBV2 and TRBJ2-5; D uncertain. The TCR sequence derives from a man aged 40-55 years with glioma. The CDR3 DNA reads TGTGCCAGCAGAGGAGAACAGGAGACCCAGTACTTC. Protein: CASRGEQETQYF. The variable domain in full, completed from reference TRBV2 and TRBJ2-5, reads EPEVTQTPSHQVTQMGQEVILRCVPISNHLYFYWYRQILGQKVEFLVSFYNNEISEKSEIFDDQFSVERPDGSNFTLKIRSTKLEDSAMYFCASRGEQETQYFGPGTRLLVL.